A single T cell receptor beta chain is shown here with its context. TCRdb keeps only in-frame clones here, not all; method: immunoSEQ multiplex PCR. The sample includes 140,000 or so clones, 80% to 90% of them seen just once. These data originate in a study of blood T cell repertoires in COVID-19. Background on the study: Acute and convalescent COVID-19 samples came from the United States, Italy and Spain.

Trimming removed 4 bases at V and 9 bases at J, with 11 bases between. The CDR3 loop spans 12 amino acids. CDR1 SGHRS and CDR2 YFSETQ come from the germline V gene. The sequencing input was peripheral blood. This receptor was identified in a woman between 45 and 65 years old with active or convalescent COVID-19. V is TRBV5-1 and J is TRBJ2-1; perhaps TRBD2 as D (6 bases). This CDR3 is CASSEPAGEQFF. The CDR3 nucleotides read TGCGCCAGCAGCGAGCCAGCGGGTGAGCAGTTCTTC.